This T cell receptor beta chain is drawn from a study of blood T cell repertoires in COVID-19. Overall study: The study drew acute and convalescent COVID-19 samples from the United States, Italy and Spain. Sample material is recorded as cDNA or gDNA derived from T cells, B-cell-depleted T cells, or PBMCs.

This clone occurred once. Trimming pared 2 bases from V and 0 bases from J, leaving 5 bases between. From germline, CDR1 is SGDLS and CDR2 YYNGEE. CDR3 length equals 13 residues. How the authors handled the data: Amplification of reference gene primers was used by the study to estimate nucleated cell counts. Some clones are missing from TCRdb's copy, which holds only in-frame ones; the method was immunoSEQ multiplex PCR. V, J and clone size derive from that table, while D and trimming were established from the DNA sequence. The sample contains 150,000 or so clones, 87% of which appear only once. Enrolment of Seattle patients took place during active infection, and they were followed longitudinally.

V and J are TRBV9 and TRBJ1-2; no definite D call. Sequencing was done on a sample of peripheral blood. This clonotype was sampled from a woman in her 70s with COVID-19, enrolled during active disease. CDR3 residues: CASSVGTNYGYTF. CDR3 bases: TGTGCCAGCAGCGTCGGGACTAACTATGGCTACACCTTC.